A selection of T cell receptor beta chains follows, all from one sample in a study of blood T cell repertoires in COVID-19. Clones were sequenced by immunoSEQ multiplex PCR, and TCRdb holds only the in-frame ones, with some missing. Here the sample spans 120,000 or so clones, about 79% being singletons. Material: peripheral blood. The receptors come from a man between 40 and 49 years old with active or convalescent COVID-19. The CDR3 runs from the conserved cysteine through the conserved F or W. A D gene is named only where the DNA matches it firmly. Some rows mark clone size as missing; the rest say once, few, many or name a class of expanded clone.

TRBD1 | . | TRBJ1-1 | TRBV7-2 | CASSPSRDRRTTEAFF | TGTGCCAGCAGCCCGTCCCGGGACAGACGAACCACTGAAGCTTTCTTT
TRBD2 | few | TRBJ2-7 | TRBV25-1 | CASSELRGAYHEQYF | TGTGCCAGCAGTGAACTGCGGGGGGCTTACCACGAGCAGTACTTC
. | . | TRBJ1-6 | TRBV6-5 | CASSYRAGKESPLHF | TGTGCCAGCAGTTACCGGGCAGGGAAGGAATCACCCCTCCACTTT
TRBD2 | . | TRBJ2-1 | TRBV6-2/TRBV6-3 | CASRPSGTQGNEQFF | TGTGCCAGCAGACCTAGCGGGACCCAGGGAAATGAGCAGTTCTTC
. | . | TRBJ1-4 | TRBV19 | CASSDRPREKLFF | TGTGCCAGTAGTGATCGGCCTAGGGAAAAACTGTTTTTT
. | few | TRBJ1-4 | TRBV5-1 | CASSFGGLGEKLFF | TGCGCCAGCAGCTTCGGGGGGCTAGGTGAAAAACTGTTTTTT
TRBD2 | . | TRBJ2-7 | TRBV18 | CASSTGGYEQYF | TGTGCCAGCTCAACGGGGGGCTACGAGCAGTACTTC
. | . | TRBJ2-1 | TRBV15 | CATSRGGVYSSSYNEQFF | TGTGCCACCAGCAGAGGGGGGGTTTACAGTAGCTCCTACAATGAGCAGTTCTTC
. | . | TRBJ1-1 | TRBV7-9 | CASSSTDSPGGTEAFF | TGTGCCAGCAGCTCGACCGACTCGCCTGGAGGGACTGAAGCTTTCTTT
. | . | TRBJ2-3 | TRBV6-5 | CASSTSPGTQYF | TGTGCCAGCAGTACCTCCCCGGGTACGCAGTATTTT
. | . | TRBJ2-1 | TRBV11-3 | CASRFDGRIGSNNEQFF | TGTGCCAGCAGATTCGATGGGAGAATCGGGAGTAACAATGAGCAGTTCTTC
TRBD1 | . | TRBJ2-5 | TRBV7-7 | CASSLGQGEKTQYF | TGTGCTAGCAGCCTAGGACAGGGGGAAAAGACCCAGTACTTC
. | few | TRBJ1-1 | TRBV7-9 | CASRLGGGTEAFF | TGTGCCAGCAGATTGGGCGGGGGGACTGAAGCTTTCTTT
TRBD1 | once | TRBJ2-3 | TRBV28 | CASRQGSEDTQYF | TGTGCCAGCAGACAGGGGAGCGAAGATACGCAGTATTTT
TRBD1 | . | TRBJ2-7 | TRBV29-1 | CSVEDPGGYEQYF | TGCAGCGTTGAAGATCCAGGGGGCTACGAGCAGTACTTC
. | . | TRBJ2-7 | TRBV7-2 | CASTIGQGYEQYF | TGTGCCAGCACCATTGGGCAGGGCTACGAGCAGTACTTC
. | . | TRBJ1-2 | TRBV3-1/TRBV3-2 | CASSPAGSYGYTF | TGTGCCAGCAGCCCCGCGGGCAGCTATGGCTACACCTTC
. | many | TRBJ1-3 | TRBV6-1 | CASSVGGGGSGNTIYF | TGTGCCAGCAGTGTTGGGGGGGGTGGCTCTGGAAACACCATATATTTT
. | . | TRBJ1-1 | TRBV9 | CASSRDRNTEAFF | TGTGCCAGCAGCCGTGACAGGAACACTGAAGCTTTCTTT
TRBD1 | . | TRBJ1-2 | TRBV20-1 | CSARGVQGSSF | TGCAGTGCTAGAGGGGTACAGGGGAGCTCCTTC
. | . | TRBJ1-2 | TRBV28 | CASSLAAALSGYTF | TGTGCCAGCAGTTTAGCGGCAGCCCTGAGTGGCTACACCTTC
. | . | TRBJ2-7 | TRBV30 | CAWSAGVWGEQYF | TGTGCCTGGAGTGCAGGGGTGTGGGGCGAGCAGTACTTC
. | few | TRBJ1-1 | TRBV25-1 | CASSFSLRNTEAFF | TGTGCCAGCAGTTTCTCGCTTAGGAACACTGAAGCTTTCTTT
TRBD1 | few | TRBJ1-5 | TRBV24-1 | CATSDSRAGGLPQHF | TGTGCCACCAGTGATTCACGGGCAGGGGGCCTGCCCCAGCATTTT